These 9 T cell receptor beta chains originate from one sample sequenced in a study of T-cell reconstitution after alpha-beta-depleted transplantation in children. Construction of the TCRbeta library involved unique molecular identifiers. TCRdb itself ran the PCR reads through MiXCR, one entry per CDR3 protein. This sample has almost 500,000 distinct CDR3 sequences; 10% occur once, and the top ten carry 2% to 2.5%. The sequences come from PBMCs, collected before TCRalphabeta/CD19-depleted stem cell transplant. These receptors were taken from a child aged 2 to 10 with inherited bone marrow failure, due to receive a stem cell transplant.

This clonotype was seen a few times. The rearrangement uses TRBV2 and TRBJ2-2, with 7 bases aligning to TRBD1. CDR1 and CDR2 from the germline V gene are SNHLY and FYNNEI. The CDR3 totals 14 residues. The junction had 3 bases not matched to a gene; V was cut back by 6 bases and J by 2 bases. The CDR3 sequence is CASRGTANTGELFF. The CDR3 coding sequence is TGTGCCAGCAGGGGGACAGCTAACACCGGGGAGCTGTTTTTT.

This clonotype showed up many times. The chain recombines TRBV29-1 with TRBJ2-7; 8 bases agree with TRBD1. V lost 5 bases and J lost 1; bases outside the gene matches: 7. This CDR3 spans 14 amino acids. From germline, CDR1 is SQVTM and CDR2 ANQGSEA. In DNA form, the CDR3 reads TGCAGCGTTTTTGGACAGGGTGGATCCTACGAGCAGTACTTC. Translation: CSVFGQGGSYEQYF.

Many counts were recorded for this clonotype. This CDR3 reads CASSQPGAGANVLTF. The CDR3 nucleotides are TGCGCCAGCAGCCAACCAGGGGCTGGGGCCAACGTCCTGACTTTC. The rearrangement joins TRBV4-1 to TRBJ2-6, with D maybe TRBD1 (6 bases). CDR3 length: 15 amino acids. V gave up 2 bases and J gave up 2 bases, with 7 bases separating them. Germline V CDR1 and CDR2: MGHRA, YSYEKL.

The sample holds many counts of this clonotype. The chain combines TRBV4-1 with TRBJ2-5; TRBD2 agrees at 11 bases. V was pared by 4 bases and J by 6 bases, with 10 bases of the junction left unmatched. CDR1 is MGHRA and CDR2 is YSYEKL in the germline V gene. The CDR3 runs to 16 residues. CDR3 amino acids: CASSPFSGRGLKTQYF. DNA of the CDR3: TGCGCCAGCAGCCCGTTTAGCGGGAGGGGGTTAAAGACCCAGTACTTC.

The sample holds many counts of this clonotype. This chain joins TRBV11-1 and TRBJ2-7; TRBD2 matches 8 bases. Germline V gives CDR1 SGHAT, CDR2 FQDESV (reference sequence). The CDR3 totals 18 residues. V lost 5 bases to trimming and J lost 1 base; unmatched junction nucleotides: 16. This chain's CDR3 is CASSPTPSWTGGSYEQYF. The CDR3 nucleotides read TGTGCCAGCAGCCCTACCCCCTCGTGGACGGGAGGGTCCTACGAGCAGTACTTC.

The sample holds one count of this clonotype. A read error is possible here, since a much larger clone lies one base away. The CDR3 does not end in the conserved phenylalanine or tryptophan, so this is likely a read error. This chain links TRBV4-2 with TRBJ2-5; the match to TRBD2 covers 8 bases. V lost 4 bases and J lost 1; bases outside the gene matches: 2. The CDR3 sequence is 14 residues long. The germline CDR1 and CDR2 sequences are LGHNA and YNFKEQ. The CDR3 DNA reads TGTGCCAGCAGCCCCGGGGGGGTCCAAGAGACCCAGTACTCC. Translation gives CASSPGGVQETQYS.

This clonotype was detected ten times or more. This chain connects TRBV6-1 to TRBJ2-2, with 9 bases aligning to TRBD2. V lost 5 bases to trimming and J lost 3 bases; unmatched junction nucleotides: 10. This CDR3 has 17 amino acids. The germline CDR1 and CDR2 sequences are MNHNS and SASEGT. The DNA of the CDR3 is TGTGCCAGCAGTCTGACCGGGACTAGCTCGTACACCGGGGAGCTGTTTTTT. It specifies CASSLTGTSSYTGELFF.

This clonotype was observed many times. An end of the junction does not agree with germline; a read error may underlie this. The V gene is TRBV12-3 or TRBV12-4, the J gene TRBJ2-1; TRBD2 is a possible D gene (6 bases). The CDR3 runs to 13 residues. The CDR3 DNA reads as TGTGCCAGCAGTTCATTTTCGCCCGGGAGTGGCATCTTC. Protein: CASSSFSPGSGIF.

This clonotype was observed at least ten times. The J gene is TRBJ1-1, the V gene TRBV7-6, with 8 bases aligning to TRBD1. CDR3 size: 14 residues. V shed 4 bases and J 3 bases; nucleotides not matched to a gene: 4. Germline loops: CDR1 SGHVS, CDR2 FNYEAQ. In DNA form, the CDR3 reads TGTGCCAGCAGCTCGCCGGACAGGGACACTGAAGCTTTCTTT. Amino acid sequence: CASSSPDRDTEAFF.